This passage covers 6 T cell receptor beta chains from one sample sequenced in a study of blood T cell repertoires in COVID-19. Sequenced by immunoSEQ multiplex PCR; TCRdb stores in-frame clones only, minus some. The sample has 140,000 or so clones; 75% to 85% are singletons. Sequences were obtained from peripheral blood. The receptors were sampled from a woman between 65 and 79 years old with COVID-19, enrolled during active disease.

This chain connects TRBV21-1 to TRBJ1-5; TRBD1, the D gene given by the table, was not confirmed from the DNA. TRBV21-1 is annotated as a pseudogene. This CDR3 contains 13 residues. CDR3 bases: TGTGCCAGCAGCACAGGGGGCCGGCAGCCCCAGCATTTT. Translation: CASSTGGRQPQHF.

The genes are TRBV28 and TRBJ1-2, with TRBD1 matching over 11 bases. This CDR3 is built from 14 residues. Germline loops: CDR1 MDHEN, CDR2 SYDVKM. V lost 6 bases to trimming and J lost 8 bases; unmatched junction nucleotides: 8. CDR3 region: CASRLGQGARGYTF. The CDR3 nucleotides are TGTGCCAGCAGGCTAGGACAGGGGGCGAGGGGCTACACCTTC.

The gene calls are TRBV21-1 and TRBJ1-2; the table gives TRBD1 as D, unverified against the DNA. TRBV21-1 is deemed a pseudogene. The CDR3 extends over 16 amino acids. DNA for the CDR3: TGTGCCAGCAGCAAAGCGCTCGGTGGGCCGAACTTGGGCTACACCTTC. Translation gives CASSKALGGPNLGYTF.

As for this clone: One end of the junction fails to match germline, which may point to a read error. V and J are TRBV7-3 and TRBJ2-2; 8 bases line up with TRBD1. Germline CDR1 and CDR2: SGHTA and FQGTGA. This CDR3 region has 15 residues. The CDR3 DNA reads TGTGCCAGCAGGTTAACAGGGGGGAACACCGGGGAGCTGTTTTTT. Its protein is CASRLTGGNTGELFF.

The V gene is TRBV7-7, the J gene TRBJ1-3; D gene unclear. The CDR3 contains 15 residues. CDR1 is SSHAT, CDR2 FNYEAQ, per germline (reference sequence). Trimming removed 4 bases at V and 4 bases at J, with 14 bases between. The CDR3 nucleotides read TGTGCCAGCAGCTCCTCCGGGGAACCCGGAAACACCATATATTTT. Translated, it gives CASSSSGEPGNTIYF. The full variable domain, completed using reference TRBV7-7 and TRBJ1-3, is GAGVSQSPRYKVTKRGQDVTLRCDPISSHATLYWYQQALGQGPEFLTYFNYEAQPDKSGLPSDRFSAERPEGSISTLTIQRTEQRDSAMYRCASSSSGEPGNTIYFGEGSWLTVV.

The V and J genes are TRBV7-2 and TRBJ1-1; D is uncertain. The V gene lost 7 bases and the J gene lost 5 bases, with 17 bases spanning the gap. The CDR3 sequence is 14 residues long. The germline CDR1 and CDR2 sequences are SGHTA and FQGNSA. This CDR3 reads CASTPKTGGTEAFF. CDR3 bases: TGTGCCAGCACCCCAAAGACTGGAGGAACTGAAGCTTTCTTT.